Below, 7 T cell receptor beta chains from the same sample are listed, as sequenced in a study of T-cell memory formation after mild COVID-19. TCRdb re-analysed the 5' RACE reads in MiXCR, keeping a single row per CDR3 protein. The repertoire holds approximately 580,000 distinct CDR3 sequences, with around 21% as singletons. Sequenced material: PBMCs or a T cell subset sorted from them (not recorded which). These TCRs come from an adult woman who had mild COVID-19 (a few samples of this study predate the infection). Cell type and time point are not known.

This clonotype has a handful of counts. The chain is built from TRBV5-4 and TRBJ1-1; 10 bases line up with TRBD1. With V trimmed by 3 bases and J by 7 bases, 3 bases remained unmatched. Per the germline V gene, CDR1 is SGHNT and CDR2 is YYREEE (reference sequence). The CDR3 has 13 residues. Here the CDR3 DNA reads TGTGCCAGCAGCTACCGGGACAGGGGTGAAGCTTTCTTT. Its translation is CASSYRDRGEAFF.

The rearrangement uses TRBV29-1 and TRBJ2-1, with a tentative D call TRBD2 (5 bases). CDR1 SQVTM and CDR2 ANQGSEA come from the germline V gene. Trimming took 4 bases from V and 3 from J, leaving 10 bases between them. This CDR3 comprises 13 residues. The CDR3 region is CSVVGGLYNEQFF. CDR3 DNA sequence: TGCAGCGTTGTAGGCGGGCTCTACAATGAGCAGTTCTTC.

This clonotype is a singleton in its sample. CDR3 in DNA: TGTGCCATCAGTGAGTCGACTCGGACGGGAAAAGCAGATACGCAGTATTTT. Translated, it gives CAISESTRTGKADTQYF. The genes are TRBV10-3 and TRBJ2-3; D is perhaps TRBD2 (5 bases). Between the trimmed V and J ends, which lost 0 bases and 4 bases, there was a span of 17 bases. This CDR3 contains 17 residues. Germline values: CDR1 ENHRY, CDR2 SYGVKD.

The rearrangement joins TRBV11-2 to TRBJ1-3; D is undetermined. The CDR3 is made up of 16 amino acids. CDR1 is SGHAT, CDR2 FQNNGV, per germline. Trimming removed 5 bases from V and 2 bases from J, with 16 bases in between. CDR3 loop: CASSLRRAGAGNTIYF. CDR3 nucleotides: TGTGCCAGCAGCCTAAGGCGGGCTGGGGCTGGAAACACCATATATTTT.

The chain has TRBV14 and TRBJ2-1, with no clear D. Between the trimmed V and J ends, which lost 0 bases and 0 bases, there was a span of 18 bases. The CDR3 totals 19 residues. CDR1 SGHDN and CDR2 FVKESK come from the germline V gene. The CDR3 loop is CASSQDDYQARSSYNEQFF. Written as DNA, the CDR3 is TGTGCCAGCAGCCAAGACGATTACCAAGCGAGAAGCTCCTACAATGAGCAGTTCTTC.

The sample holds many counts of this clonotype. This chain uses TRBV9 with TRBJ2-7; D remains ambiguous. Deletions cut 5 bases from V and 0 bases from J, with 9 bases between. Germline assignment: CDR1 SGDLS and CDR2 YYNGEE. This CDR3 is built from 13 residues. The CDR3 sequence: CASSGGSSYEQYF. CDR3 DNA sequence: TGTGCCAGCAGTGGCGGAAGCTCCTACGAGCAGTACTTC.

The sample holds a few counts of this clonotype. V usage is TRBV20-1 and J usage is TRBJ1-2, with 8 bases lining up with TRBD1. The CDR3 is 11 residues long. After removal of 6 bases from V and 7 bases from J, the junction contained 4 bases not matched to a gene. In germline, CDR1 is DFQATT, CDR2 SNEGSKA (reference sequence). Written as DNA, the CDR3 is TGCAGTGCGGGGACAGGCAGTGGCTACACCTTC. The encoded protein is CSAGTGSGYTF.